A single sample gave rise to the 27 T cell receptor beta chains below, sequenced in a study of response to subunit inactivated influenza vaccine. TCRdb itself ran the RT-PCR reads through MiXCR, one entry per CDR3 protein. The sample records approximately 530,000 distinct CDR3 sequences, 7.6% being singletons. The material sequenced was PBMCs from blood, taken 23 months after vaccination. The origin of the receptors is a man in his fifties or sixties who received an inactivated influenza vaccine.

This clonotype was seen ten or more times. The rearrangement joins TRBV12-3 or TRBV12-4 to TRBJ1-1, with D uncertain. This CDR3 comprises 14 residues. V lost 7 bases and J lost 5, with 17 bases in between. CDR3 residues: CASTRRLGRTEAFF. In nucleotides, the CDR3 is TGTGCCAGCACACGTAGATTGGGGAGGACTGAAGCTTTCTTT.

In its sample, this clonotype was seen many times. A junction end diverges from the germline sequence, so it may reflect a read error. CDR3 sequence: CASSQGSLNTEAFF. The DNA of the CDR3 is TGTGCCAGCAGCCAAGGCAGCTTGAACACTGAAGCTTTCTTT. The chain uses TRBV4-1 and TRBJ1-1; D is uncertain. The V gene's germline CDR1 is MGHRA and CDR2 YSYEKL. CDR3 length equals 14 residues.

The V gene is TRBV2, the J gene TRBJ2-7; D not certain. V was clipped by 3 bases and J by 2 bases, with 8 bases between them. Germline CDR1 reads SNHLY; CDR2 reads FYNNEI. The CDR3 is 13 residues long. The CDR3 DNA is TGTGCCAGCAGTGATGGGTTAACCTACGAGCAGTACTTC. This translates into CASSDGLTYEQYF.

CDR3 sequence reads: CASSSQHGYTF. As DNA, the CDR3 is TGTGCCAGCAGTTCCCAGCATGGCTACACCTTC. The chain links TRBV28 to TRBJ1-2; no definite D call. CDR1 and CDR2 (germline): MDHEN, SYDVKM. Trimming took off 4 bases at V and 6 bases at J, with 6 bases between the two ends. This CDR3 spans 11 amino acids.

This rearrangement joins TRBV6-2 or TRBV6-3 to TRBJ2-7; TRBD1 might be the D (6 bases). This CDR3 region has 14 residues. Trimming cost V 6 bases and J 2 bases, with 14 bases left between them. Germline V lookup: CDR1 MNHEY, CDR2 SVGEGT. This CDR3 is CASRLIRDTYEQYF. CDR3 nucleotide sequence: TGTGCCAGCAGGCTTATCCGGGACACCTACGAGCAGTACTTC.

The chain employs TRBV7-2 and TRBJ1-1, with no clear D. This CDR3 contains 12 residues. Germline V gene data show CDR1 as SGHTA and CDR2 as FQGNSA. Trimming left V 5 bases short and J 8 bases short, with 12 bases between. CDR3 region: CASSPIAGEAFF. In nucleotides, the CDR3 is TGTGCCAGCAGCCCGATCGCGGGGGAAGCTTTCTTT.

This clonotype has only a few counts. The J gene is TRBJ2-1, the V gene TRBV5-6; TRBD2 matches at 7 bases. Unmatched junction bases numbered 4, after V lost 7 bases and J lost 6 bases. Germline V gene data show CDR1 as SGHDT and CDR2 as YYEEEE. The length of the CDR3 is 12 residues. The CDR3 protein is CASGLGLNEQFF. CDR3 in DNA: TGTGCCAGCGGACTAGGGCTCAATGAGCAGTTCTTC.

In this sample, this clonotype turned up many times. Its ends do not fully match the called genes, so a read error is possible. The V call is TRBV3-1, the J call TRBJ1-1; no clear D. The CDR3 length is 14 residues. CDR1 is LGHDT, CDR2 YNNKEL, per germline (reference sequence). The CDR3 DNA reads as TGTGCCAGCACCCAAAGAGGTGAAAACACTGAAGCTTTCTTT. As protein: CASTQRGENTEAFF.

Remarks on this clonotype: A clone one base away is much larger, so this may be a read error. CDR3 loop: CASSLEQGNTVELFF. Written as DNA, the CDR3 is TGTGCCAGCAGTTTGGAACAGGGGAACACCGTGGAGCTGTTTTTT. The J gene is TRBJ2-2, the V gene TRBV12-3 or TRBV12-4; the match to TRBD1 covers 7 bases. The CDR3 has 15 amino acids.

This chain uses TRBV7-8 with TRBJ2-3; no firm D call. The CDR3 runs to 16 residues. CDR1 is SGHVS, CDR2 FQNEAQ, per germline. The V end lost 2 bases, the J end lost 5 bases, and 17 bases lay between the germline ends. The CDR3 coding sequence is TGTGCCAGCAGCTTATTGTATCGGCAGTCCGGAGATACGCAGTATTTT. Its protein is CASSLLYRQSGDTQYF.

In regard to this clonotype: The germline gene is not matched at one end of the junction; a read error may be the cause. This chain uses TRBV6-2 or TRBV6-3 with TRBJ1-1; D not certain. CDR1 is MNHEY, CDR2 SVGEGT, per germline. The CDR3 runs 15 residues. CDR3 coding DNA: TGTGCCAGCAGTTACTTTCGACCGATGAACACTGAAGCCTTCTTT. It is translated as CASSYFRPMNTEAFF.

V usage is TRBV7-2 and J usage is TRBJ2-7, with TRBD2 matching over 10 bases. Per germline, CDR1 SGHTA and CDR2 FQGNSA. The V gene end was trimmed by 5 bases and the J gene end by 3 bases; junction bases not matched to a gene: 4. The CDR3 length is 14 residues. The CDR3 loop is CASSPQRGGYEQYF. The CDR3 region has the DNA TGTGCCAGCAGCCCACAGCGGGGGGGCTACGAGCAGTACTTC.

Comment on this clonotype: This clone may be a read error of a much larger clone one base away. This chain joins TRBV30 and TRBJ1-1; unclear D gene. The CDR3 runs to 13 residues. Germline assignment: CDR1 GTSNPN and CDR2 SVGIG (reference sequence). The chain's CDR3 is CAWSVGSRTEPFF. The CDR3 nucleotides are TGTGCCTGGAGTGTAGGCAGTCGCACTGAACCTTTCTTT.

The chain has TRBV18 and TRBJ2-6; 9 bases line up with TRBD1. Germline V gene sequence: CDR1 KGHSH, CDR2 LQKENI. The trim removed 0 bases at V and 2 bases at J, leaving 5 bases unmatched. This CDR3 has 18 residues. This CDR3 reads CASSPPGQGRAGANVLTF. The CDR3 nucleotides read TGTGCCAGCTCACCACCGGGACAGGGAAGGGCTGGGGCCAACGTCCTGACTTTC.

This clonotype was observed a few times. V usage is TRBV20-1 and J usage is TRBJ2-7; 13 bases align to TRBD2. Germline values: CDR1 DFQATT, CDR2 SNEGSKA (reference sequence). The CDR3 is 18 amino acids. V was clipped by 1 base and J by 3 bases; unmatched bases: 12. The chain's CDR3 is CSARGRTSGRAQGYEQYF. CDR3 coding DNA: TGCAGTGCTAGAGGGAGGACTAGCGGGAGAGCCCAAGGCTACGAGCAGTACTTC.

V and J are TRBV29-1 and TRBJ2-7, with TRBD1 matching 7 bases. Per the germline V gene, CDR1 is SQVTM and CDR2 is ANQGSEA. The CDR3 runs 13 residues. V shed 6 bases, J shed 2 bases, and the junction held 7 bases outside the gene matches. The CDR3 coding sequence is TGCAGCGTAGGGGGACAGCGAACCTACGAGCAGTACTTC. This codes for CSVGGQRTYEQYF.

The chain carries TRBV7-2 and TRBJ2-2; 9 bases fit TRBD2. Germline values: CDR1 SGHTA, CDR2 FQGNSA. The J segment lost 6 bases and the V segment lost 6 bases, leaving 8 bases of the junction unmatched. The length of the CDR3 is 15 residues. CDR3 amino acids: CASSFASGMAGELFF. The CDR3 DNA is TGTGCCAGCAGTTTCGCTAGCGGGATGGCCGGGGAGCTGTTTTTT. Variable domain in full (rest from reference TRBV7-2 and TRBJ2-2): GAGVSQSPSNKVTEKGKDVELRCDPISGHTALYWYRQSLGQGLEFLIYFQGNSAPDKSGLPSDRFSAERTGGSVSTLTIQRTQQEDSAVYLCASSFASGMAGELFFGEGSRLTVL.

The table lists this clonotype with a few counts. V and J are TRBV4-3 and TRBJ2-2; 12 bases are a match to TRBD2. Germline loops: CDR1 LGHNA, CDR2 YSLEER. The CDR3 spans 19 residues. J gave up 3 bases and V 4 bases, and 12 bases lay outside the gene matches. CDR3: CASSPRASGRASDTGELFF. Written as DNA, the CDR3 is TGCGCCAGCAGCCCCCGGGCTAGCGGGAGGGCCAGCGACACCGGGGAGCTGTTTTTT.

This rearrangement joins TRBV28 to TRBJ2-7; TRBD1 matches at 10 bases. The CDR3 loop spans 14 amino acids. V lost 5 bases, J lost 9 bases, and 10 bases stayed unmatched. Germline CDR1 is MDHEN and CDR2 is SYDVKM. As DNA, the CDR3 is TGTGCCAGCAGTCCTCGTCCCGGGACAGGGGTGCAGTACTTC. Translated: CASSPRPGTGVQYF.

This clonotype was found a few times. The rearrangement links TRBV9 to TRBJ2-2, with a tentative D call TRBD2 (5 bases). The CDR3 covers 17 residues. Between the trimmed V and J ends, which lost 1 base and 5 bases, there was a span of 18 bases. The germline gives CDR1 SGDLS, CDR2 YYNGEE. CDR3 sequence: CASSVQADSSITGELFF. CDR3 nucleotide sequence: TGTGCCAGCAGCGTACAAGCGGACTCGTCAATAACCGGGGAGCTGTTTTTT.

J is TRBJ2-1 and V is TRBV10-3, with TRBD1 identical over 7 bases. Germline lookup yields CDR1 ENHRY and CDR2 SYGVKD. The CDR3 is 12 amino acids. V was clipped by 6 bases and J by 10 bases; unmatched bases: 6. CDR3 nucleotide sequence: TGTGCCATCAGCCGCAGGGGACAGGAGCAGTTCTTC. Residues: CAISRRGQEQFF.

At least ten counts were recorded for this clonotype. The chain couples TRBV20-1 to TRBJ2-7; D is perhaps TRBD2 (5 bases). V was shortened by 0 bases and J by 2 bases, with 20 bases between the two germline ends. Germline assignment: CDR1 DFQATT and CDR2 SNEGSKA (reference sequence). The CDR3 is 17 amino acids. The CDR3 nucleotides are TGCAGTGCTAGAGATTTCCTTGCGGGCAACGCCGCCTACGAGCAGTACTTC. Translating it yields CSARDFLAGNAAYEQYF.

The rearrangement links TRBV20-1 to TRBJ2-1, with TRBD1 identical over 10 bases. CDR1 is DFQATT, CDR2 SNEGSKA, per germline (reference sequence). V dropped 4 bases and J dropped 5; count of bases not matched to a gene: 11. The CDR3 runs to 16 residues. CDR3: CSATPITGTGDNEQFF. In DNA, the CDR3 is TGCAGTGCTACTCCCATTACCGGGACAGGGGACAATGAGCAGTTCTTC.

This clonotype has just a few counts. This chain joins TRBV3-1 and TRBJ1-5; tentative D call: TRBD1 (5 bases). The CDR3 loop spans 16 amino acids. Germline CDR1 LGHDT, CDR2 YNNKEL (reference sequence). Trimming took off 3 bases at V and 11 bases at J, with 23 bases between the two ends. The CDR3 spells CASSHTTGGQRGTQHF. The CDR3 DNA follows: TGTGCCAGCAGCCACACCACAGGCGGCCAGCGTGGTACCCAGCATTTT.

The chain recombines TRBV9 with TRBJ2-7; D may match TRBD1 or TRBD2 (6 bases each). V dropped 0 bases and J dropped 3 bases, with 13 bases sitting between them. Germline CDR1 is SGDLS and CDR2 is YYNGEE. The CDR3 is made up of 15 amino acids. The CDR3 nucleotides are TGTGCCAGCAGCGTAGAAGGGGGGTTGAGCTACGAGCAGTACTTC. Its translation: CASSVEGGLSYEQYF.

This clonotype was seen ten or more times. The chain recombines TRBV12-3 or TRBV12-4 with TRBJ1-2, with D unclear. This CDR3 contains 15 residues. Deletions cut 1 base from V and 4 bases from J, with 13 bases between. The CDR3 DNA follows: TGTGCCAGCAGTTTAGGGGCAGACCCATCCTATGGCTACACCTTC. The encoded protein is CASSLGADPSYGYTF.

This clonotype was picked up many times. The chain has TRBV5-8 and TRBJ2-3, with TRBD2 as a possible D gene (5 bases). This CDR3 contains 9 residues. Per germline, CDR1 SGHTS and CDR2 YDEGEE. V lost 10 bases to trimming and J lost 8 bases, with 8 bases between them. The DNA of the CDR3 is TGTGCCGCGGGTGGTACGCAGTATTTT. Its protein product is CAAGGTQYF. Looking up the rest from reference TRBV5-8 and TRBJ2-3 gives the full variable domain: EAGVTQSPTHLIKTRGQQATLRCSPISGHTSVYWYQQALGLGLQFLLWYDEGEERNRGNFPPRFSGRQFPNYSSELNVNALELEDSALYLCAAGGTQYFGPGTRLTVL.